Shown below are 8 T cell receptor beta chains from a single sample sequenced in a study of blood T cell repertoires in COVID-19. TCRdb's table, derived via immunoSEQ multiplex PCR, lists solely in-frame clones and lacks some. The repertoire consists of 90,000 or so clones, with 70% to 90% occurring once and the leading ten covering more than 1%. What was sequenced was peripheral blood. These receptors came from a man at least 80 years old with active or convalescent COVID-19.

The chain employs TRBV18 and TRBJ1-1; no reliable D call. V was clipped by 2 bases and J by 2 bases, with 9 bases between them. The CDR3 has 14 amino acids. From germline, CDR1 is KGHSH and CDR2 LQKENI. CDR3 sequence: CASSPARRNTEAFF. CDR3 bases: TGTGCCAGCTCACCAGCCCGTAGAAACACTGAAGCTTTCTTT. Full variable domain (rest looked up from reference TRBV18 and TRBJ1-1): NAGVMQNPRHLVRRRGQEARLRCSPMKGHSHVYWYRQLPEEGLKFMVYLQKENIIDESGMPKERFSAEFPKEGPSILRIQQVVRGDSAAYFCASSPARRNTEAFFGQGTRLTVV.

This clone was detected only once. This rearrangement joins TRBV14 to TRBJ1-1; no firm D call. The CDR3 is 13 residues long. Germline assignment: CDR1 SGHDN and CDR2 FVKESK. Trimming pared 4 bases from V and 1 base from J, leaving 7 bases between. In DNA, the CDR3 is TGTGCCAGCAGCCTGTTCCGGAACACTGAAGCTTTCTTT. Protein sequence: CASSLFRNTEAFF.

J is TRBJ2-3 and V is TRBV6-2 or TRBV6-3; possibly TRBD2 for D (5 bases). Trimming left V 5 bases short and J 6 bases short, with 21 bases between. Germline V gives CDR1 MNHEY, CDR2 SVGEGT. The CDR3 is 16 amino acids. CDR3 in amino acids: CASSPIPSSPSDTQYF. The CDR3 nucleotides read TGTGCCAGCAGTCCCATACCTAGCTCCCCCAGCGATACGCAGTATTTT.

This clone has only a few counts. The chain is built from TRBV2 and TRBJ1-5; D is perhaps TRBD1 (6 bases). V lost 6 bases, J lost 5 bases, and 11 bases lay in between. The CDR3 totals 13 residues. Germline V gene data show CDR1 as SNHLY and CDR2 as FYNNEI. The CDR3 sequence is CASRRGGDQPQHF. As DNA, the CDR3 is TGTGCCAGCAGAAGAGGGGGGGATCAGCCCCAGCATTTT.

J is TRBJ1-6 and V is TRBV18; 12 positions agree with TRBD1. Germline CDR1 reads KGHSH; CDR2 reads LQKENI. This CDR3 comprises 15 residues. Trimming took 8 bases from V and 7 from J; bases not matched to a gene: 6. The CDR3 region is CASQGQGASNSPLHF. The CDR3 DNA reads as TGTGCCAGCCAGGGACAGGGGGCATCGAATTCACCCCTCCACTTT.

The chain recombines TRBV19 with TRBJ1-6; D not certain. V lost 2 bases and J lost 6, with 5 bases in between. The CDR3 runs 13 residues. Germline assignment: CDR1 LNHDA and CDR2 SQIVND (reference sequence). Here the CDR3 DNA reads TGTGCCAGTAGTATACAGGCTAATTCACCCCTCCACTTT. It is translated as CASSIQANSPLHF.

This clone was observed a single time. The chain links TRBV5-8 to TRBJ2-5, with a possible D match to TRBD1 (5 bases). The length of the CDR3 is 16 residues. V was clipped by 0 bases and J by 0 bases, with 12 bases between them. Germline V gene sequence: CDR1 SGHTS, CDR2 YDEGEE. The CDR3 DNA follows: TGTGCCAGCAGCTTGGGGGGCTGGAAGTACCAAGAGACCCAGTACTTC. Its translation is CASSLGGWKYQETQYF.

The chain recombines TRBV15 with TRBJ1-6; maybe TRBD1 (5 bases). The V end lost 0 bases, the J end lost 2 bases, and 14 bases lay between the germline ends. The CDR3 length is 18 residues. From germline, CDR1 is LNHNV and CDR2 YYDKDF (reference sequence). The CDR3 region is CATSRDRRARAYNSPLHF. DNA for the CDR3: TGTGCCACCAGCAGAGATCGAAGGGCCAGGGCCTATAATTCACCCCTCCACTTT.